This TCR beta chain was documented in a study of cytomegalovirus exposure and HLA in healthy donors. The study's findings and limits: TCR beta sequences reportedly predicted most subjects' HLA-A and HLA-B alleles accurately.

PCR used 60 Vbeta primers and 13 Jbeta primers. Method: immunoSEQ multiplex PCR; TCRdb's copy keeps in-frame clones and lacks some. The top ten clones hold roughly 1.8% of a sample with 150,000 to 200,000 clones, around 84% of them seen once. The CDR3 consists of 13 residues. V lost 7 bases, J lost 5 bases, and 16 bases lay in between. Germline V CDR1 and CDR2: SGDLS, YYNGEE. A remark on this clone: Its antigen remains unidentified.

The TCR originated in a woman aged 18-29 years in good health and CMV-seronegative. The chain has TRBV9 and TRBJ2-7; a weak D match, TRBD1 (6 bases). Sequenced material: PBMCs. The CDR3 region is CASSGESLHEQYF. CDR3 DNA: TGTGCCAGCTCAGGGGAGTCACTCCACGAGCAGTACTTC. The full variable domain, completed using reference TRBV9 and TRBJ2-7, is DSGVTQTPKHLITATGQRVTLRCSPRSGDLSVYWYQQSLDQGLQFLIQYYNGEERAKGNILERFSAQQFPDLHSELNLSSLELGDSALYFCASSGESLHEQYFGPGTRLTVT.